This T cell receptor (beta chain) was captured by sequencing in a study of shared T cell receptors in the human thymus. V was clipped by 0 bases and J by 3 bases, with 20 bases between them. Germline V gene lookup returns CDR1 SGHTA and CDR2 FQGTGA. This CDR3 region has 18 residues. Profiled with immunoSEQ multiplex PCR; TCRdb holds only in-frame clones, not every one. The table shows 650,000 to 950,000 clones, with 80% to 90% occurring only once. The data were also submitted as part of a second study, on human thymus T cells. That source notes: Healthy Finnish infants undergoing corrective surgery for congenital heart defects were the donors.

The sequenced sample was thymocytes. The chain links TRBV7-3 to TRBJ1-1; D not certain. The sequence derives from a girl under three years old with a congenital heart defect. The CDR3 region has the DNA TGTGCCAGCAGCTTAACAATATGGTACCCCCAACGGGACACTGAAGCTTTCTTT. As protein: CASSLTIWYPQRDTEAFF.